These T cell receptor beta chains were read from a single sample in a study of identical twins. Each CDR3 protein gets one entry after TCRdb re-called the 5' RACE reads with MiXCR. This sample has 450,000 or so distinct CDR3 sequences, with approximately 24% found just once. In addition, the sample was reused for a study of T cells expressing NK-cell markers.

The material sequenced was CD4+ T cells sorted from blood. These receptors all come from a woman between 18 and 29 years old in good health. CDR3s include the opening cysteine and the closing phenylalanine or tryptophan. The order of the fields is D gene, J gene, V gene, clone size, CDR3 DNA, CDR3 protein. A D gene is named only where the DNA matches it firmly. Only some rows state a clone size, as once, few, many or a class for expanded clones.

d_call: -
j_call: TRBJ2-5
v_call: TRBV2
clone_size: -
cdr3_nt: TGTGCCAGCAGTGAAGAAGGGGATGGAGAGACCCAGTACTTC
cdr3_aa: CASSEEGDGETQYF

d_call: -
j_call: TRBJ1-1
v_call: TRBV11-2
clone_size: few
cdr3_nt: TGTGCCAGCAGCTATCCGGGACGAGGGAACACTGAAGCTTTCTTT
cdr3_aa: CASSYPGRGNTEAFF

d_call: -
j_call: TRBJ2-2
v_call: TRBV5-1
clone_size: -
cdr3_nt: TGCGCCAGCAGCTTGGAGTTTGGCGCCGGGGAGCTGTTTTTT
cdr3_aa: CASSLEFGAGELFF

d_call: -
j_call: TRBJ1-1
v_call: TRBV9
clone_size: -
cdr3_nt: TGTGCCAGCAGCGTCGGGGCCTTTCGGACTGAAGCTTTCTTT
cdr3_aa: CASSVGAFRTEAFF

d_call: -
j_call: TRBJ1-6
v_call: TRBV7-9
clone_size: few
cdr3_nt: TGTGCCAGCAGCTATGGCGAAGGCAATTCACCCCTCCACTTT
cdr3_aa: CASSYGEGNSPLHF

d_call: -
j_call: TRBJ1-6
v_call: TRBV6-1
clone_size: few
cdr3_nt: TGTGCCACTTCGGACGGGATTTATAATTCACCCCTCCACTTT
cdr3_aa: CATSDGIYNSPLHF

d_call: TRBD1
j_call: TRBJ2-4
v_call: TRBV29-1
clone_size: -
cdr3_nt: TGCAGCGTTGGACAGGACAGGGGGGTCAACATTCAGTACTTC
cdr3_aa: CSVGQDRGVNIQYF

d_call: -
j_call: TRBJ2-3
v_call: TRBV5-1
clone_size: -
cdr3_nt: TGCGCCAGCAGGAGATCCGGGACTAGCACAGATACGCAGTATTTT
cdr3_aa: CASRRSGTSTDTQYF

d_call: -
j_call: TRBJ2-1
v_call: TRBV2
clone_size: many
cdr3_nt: TGTGCCAGCAGTGGGGACAATGAGCAGTTCTTC
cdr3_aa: CASSGDNEQFF

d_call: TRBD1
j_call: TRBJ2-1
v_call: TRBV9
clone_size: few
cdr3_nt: TGTGCCAGCAGCGTAGGGGACAGCTCCTACAATGAGCAGTTCTTC
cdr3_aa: CASSVGDSSYNEQFF

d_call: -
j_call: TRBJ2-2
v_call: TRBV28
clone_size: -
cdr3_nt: TGTGCCAGCAGTTTATACAGGCCCCCCGGGGAGCTGTTTTTT
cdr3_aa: CASSLYRPPGELFF

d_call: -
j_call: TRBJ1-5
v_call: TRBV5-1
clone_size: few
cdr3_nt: TGCGCCAGCAGCCCCCAGGGTGGATATCAGCCCCAGCATTTT
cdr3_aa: CASSPQGGYQPQHF

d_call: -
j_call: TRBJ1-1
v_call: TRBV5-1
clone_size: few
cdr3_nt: TGCGCCAGCAGCTTGGGGGGTTGGAACACTGAAGCTTTCTTT
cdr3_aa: CASSLGGWNTEAFF

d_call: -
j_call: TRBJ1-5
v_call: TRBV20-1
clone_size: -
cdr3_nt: TGCAGTGCTAGAGAGAGGTACAGCCGGAGCAATCAGCCCCAGCATTTT
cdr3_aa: CSARERYSRSNQPQHF

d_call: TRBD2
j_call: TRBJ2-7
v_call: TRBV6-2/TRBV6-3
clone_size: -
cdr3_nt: TGTGCCAGCAGTTCCGCTGGGACTAGCGGGAACTACGAGCAGTACTTC
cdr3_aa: CASSSAGTSGNYEQYF

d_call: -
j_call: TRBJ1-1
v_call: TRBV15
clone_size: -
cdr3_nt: TGTGCCACCAGCTTATCGGGGAGAGGGACTGAAGCTTTCTTT
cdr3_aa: CATSLSGRGTEAFF

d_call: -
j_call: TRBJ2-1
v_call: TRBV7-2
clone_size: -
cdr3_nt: TGTGCCAGCAGCTTGGTGTTCGGATCCTACAATGAGCAGTTCTTC
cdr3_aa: CASSLVFGSYNEQFF

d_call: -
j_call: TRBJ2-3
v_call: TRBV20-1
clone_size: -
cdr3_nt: TGCAGTGCTAGGGAATCAGATACGCAGTATTTT
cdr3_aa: CSARESDTQYF

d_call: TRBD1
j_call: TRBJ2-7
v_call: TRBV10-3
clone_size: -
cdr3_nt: TGTGCCATCAGTGAGGGACAGGCTCCTACGAGCGGGCAGTACTTC
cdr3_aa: CAISEGQAPTSGQYF

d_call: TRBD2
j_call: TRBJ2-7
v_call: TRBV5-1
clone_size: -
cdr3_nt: TGCGCCAGCAGCCCGGAGGGTTTAGCGGGGGGTACCTACGAGCAGTACTTC
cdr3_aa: CASSPEGLAGGTYEQYF

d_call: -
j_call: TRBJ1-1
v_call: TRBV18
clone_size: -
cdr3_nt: TGTGCCAGCTCACCCGACAGATACACTGAAGCTTTCTTT
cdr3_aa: CASSPDRYTEAFF

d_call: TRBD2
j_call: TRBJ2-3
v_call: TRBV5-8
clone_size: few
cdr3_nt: TGTGCCAGCAGCTCGAGGACTAGCAGTAGCACAGATACGCAGTATTTT
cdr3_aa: CASSSRTSSSTDTQYF

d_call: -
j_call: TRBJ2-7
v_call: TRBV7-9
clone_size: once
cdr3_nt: TGTGCCAGCAGCTTAGGGGGTGCGGTTGACGAGCAGTACTTC
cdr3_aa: CASSLGGAVDEQYF

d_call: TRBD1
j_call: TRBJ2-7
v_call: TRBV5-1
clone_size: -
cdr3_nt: TGCGCCAGCAGCCAATGGGACAGTAGTTACGAGCAGTACTTC
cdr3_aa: CASSQWDSSYEQYF

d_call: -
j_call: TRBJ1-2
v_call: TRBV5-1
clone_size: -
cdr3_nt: TGCGCCAGCAGCCGGAGGGGGGGCGACTATGGCTACACCTTC
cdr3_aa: CASSRRGGDYGYTF

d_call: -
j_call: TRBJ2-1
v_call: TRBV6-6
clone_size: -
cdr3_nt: TGTGCCAGCAGTTACCGTGGGGTGAATGAGCAGTTCTTC
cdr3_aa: CASSYRGVNEQFF

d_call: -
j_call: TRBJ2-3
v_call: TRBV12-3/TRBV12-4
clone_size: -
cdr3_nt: TGTGCCAGCAGTTTCCCTACATATCACACAGATACGCAGTATTTT
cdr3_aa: CASSFPTYHTDTQYF

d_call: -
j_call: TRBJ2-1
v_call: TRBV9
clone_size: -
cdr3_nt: TGTGCCAGCAGCGCGGACCCCGCCTACAATGAGCAGTTCTTC
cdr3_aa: CASSADPAYNEQFF

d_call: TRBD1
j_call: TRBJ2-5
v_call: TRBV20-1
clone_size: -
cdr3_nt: TGCAGTGCTAGCAGGGGGTTACAAGAGACCCAGTACTTC
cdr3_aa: CSASRGLQETQYF

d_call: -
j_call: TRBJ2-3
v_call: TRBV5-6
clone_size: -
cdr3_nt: TGTGCCAGCAGCTTGGTAGGTGGGGTCGAGAATACGCAGTATTTT
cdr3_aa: CASSLVGGVENTQYF

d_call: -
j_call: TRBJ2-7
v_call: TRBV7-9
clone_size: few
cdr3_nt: TGTGCCAGCAGCTTACAATACGAGCAGTACTTC
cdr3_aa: CASSLQYEQYF

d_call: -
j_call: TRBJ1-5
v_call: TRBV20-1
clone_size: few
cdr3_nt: TGCAGTGCTAGCTCTGGGTCCGGCAATCAGCCCCAGCATTTT
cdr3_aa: CSASSGSGNQPQHF

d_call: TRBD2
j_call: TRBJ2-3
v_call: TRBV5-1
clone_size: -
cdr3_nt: TGCGCCAGCAGGCTGACTAGCGGGAGGGATACGCAGTATTTT
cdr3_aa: CASRLTSGRDTQYF

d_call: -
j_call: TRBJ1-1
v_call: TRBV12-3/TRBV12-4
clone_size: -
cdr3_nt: TGTGCCAGCAGTTCGGGTAGGTTCGGGGTGAACACTGAAGCTTTCTTT
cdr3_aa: CASSSGRFGVNTEAFF

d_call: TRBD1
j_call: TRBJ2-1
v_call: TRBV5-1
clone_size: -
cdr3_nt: TGCGCCAGCAGCTTGGAGGGACAGGTTATCTACAATGAGCAGTTCTTC
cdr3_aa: CASSLEGQVIYNEQFF

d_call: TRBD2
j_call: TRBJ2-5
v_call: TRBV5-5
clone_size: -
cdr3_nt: TGTGCCAGCAGCGTGGGACTAGCGGGAGGAAGCCAAGAGACCCAGTACTTC
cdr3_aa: CASSVGLAGGSQETQYF

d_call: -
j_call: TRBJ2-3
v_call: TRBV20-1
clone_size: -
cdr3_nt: TGCAGTGCTGGTGCTGGCGGGGGCACAGATACGCAGTATTTT
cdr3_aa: CSAGAGGGTDTQYF

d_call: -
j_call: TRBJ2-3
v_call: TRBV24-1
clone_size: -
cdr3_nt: TGTGCCACCAGTGGCGCTTCCCAGGGAGATACGCAGTATTTT
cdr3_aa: CATSGASQGDTQYF

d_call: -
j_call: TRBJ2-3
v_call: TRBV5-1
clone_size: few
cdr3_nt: TGCGCCAGCAGCTTGGATGGGGGGCCAGCAGATACGCAGTATTTT
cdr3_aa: CASSLDGGPADTQYF

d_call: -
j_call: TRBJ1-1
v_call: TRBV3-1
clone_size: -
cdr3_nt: TGTGCCAGCAGCCGAGGCCCGAGAGCTTTCTTT
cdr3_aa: CASSRGPRAFF